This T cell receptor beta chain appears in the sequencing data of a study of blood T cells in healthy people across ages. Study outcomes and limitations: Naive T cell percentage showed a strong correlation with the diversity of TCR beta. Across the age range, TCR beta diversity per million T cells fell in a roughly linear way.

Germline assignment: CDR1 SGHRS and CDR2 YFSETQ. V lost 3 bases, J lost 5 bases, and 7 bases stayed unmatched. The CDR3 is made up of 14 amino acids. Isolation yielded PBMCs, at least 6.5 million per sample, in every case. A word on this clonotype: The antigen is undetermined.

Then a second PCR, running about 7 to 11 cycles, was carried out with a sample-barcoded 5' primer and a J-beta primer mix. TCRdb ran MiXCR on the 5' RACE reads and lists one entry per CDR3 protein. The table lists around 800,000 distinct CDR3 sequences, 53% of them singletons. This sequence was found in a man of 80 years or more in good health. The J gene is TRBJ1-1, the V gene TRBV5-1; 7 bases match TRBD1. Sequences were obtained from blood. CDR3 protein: CASSSTGVGTEAFF. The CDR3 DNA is TGCGCCAGCAGCTCCACAGGGGTTGGAACTGAAGCTTTCTTT.